This TCR beta chain came from a study of vaccination effects on CD4 cells after COVID-19 (dated by TCRdb to the early 2020s). Describing the broader study: The ViraFEST assay stimulated PBMC with viral peptide pools and then used TCR sequencing to identify antigen-specific CD4+ T cell clonotypes by expansion. The Oncomine TCR Beta short-read assay on an Illumina iSeq 100 was used to sequence cultures from other donors in the study. Post-vaccine samples across the study were collected a median of 72 days after the second dose, with a range of 14 to 241. In both COVID-19 convalescent patients and infection-naive vaccine recipients, the study compared SARS-CoV-2 spike-specific CD4+ TCR repertoires from before mRNA vaccination with those from after it. Altogether, about 10 COVID-19 convalescent patients and several SARS-CoV-2-naive healthy vaccine recipients made up the full study. Roughly 2 million PBMC per well were cultured in IMDM with roughly 5% human AB serum, 10 IU/ml IL-2 and gentamicin, plus 10 ug/ml peptides. The full study reports these points: Clones induced by infection and clones induced by vaccination both contracted markedly at late timepoints after vaccination, which fits with T cell responses waning over time. Among healthy vaccine recipients, nearly all vaccine-induced clones were SARS-CoV-2 mono-reactive, and only 1 of 255 was cross-reactive with common cold coronaviruses. The study was limited by a small number of convalescent patients and lacked early post-infection timepoints.

After around 11 days of culture, CD4+ T cells were isolated with the EasySep CD4+ T cell isolation kit. Each participant got two doses of an mRNA SARS-CoV-2 vaccine, either BNT162b2 or mRNA-1273. None of the healthy vaccine recipients had a prior SARS-CoV-2 infection, which was confirmed by nucleocapsid antibody tests that came back negative both before and after vaccination. On days 3 and 7, half of the culture medium was replaced with fresh IL-2-containing medium. Unless otherwise noted, each peptide stimulation condition was cultured in triplicate wells. PBMC were separated from whole blood using Ficoll-Paque Plus gradient centrifugation and were then either cryopreserved at -140C or used fresh. The QIAamp micro DNA kit was used to extract genomic DNA from the cultured CD4+ T cells. Library construction relied on the immunoSEQ multiplex PCR assay. TCR beta CDR3 sequencing was performed on DNA from the cultured, isolated CD4+ T cells. The authors processed their data as follows. Non-productive TCR sequences were removed and reads were trimmed to the CDR3 region, keeping CDR3s of at least 7 amino acids. The MANAFEST web app was used to identify antigen-specific clonotypes by comparing expansion in peptide wells with expansion in reference cultures. To be called positive, a clone needed expansion at FDR<0.05 compared with the reference and with all other wells, an odds ratio greater than 5, and a frequency greater than 0.1% in two replicate wells. A clonotype was defined as cross-reactive if the clonotype was significantly expanded both in SARS-CoV-2 spike wells and in at least one common cold coronavirus spike condition. Using the stringdist R package, CDR3 similarity was measured by Levenshtein distance, and unrooted trees were constructed with ape in R 3.6.1. The table was pulled from immuneACCESS by TCRdb, which kept in-frame rearrangements only. Such tables lose some clones; where checked, under half of the loss comes from unresolved V genes, and the rest has no known cause. The V and J calls and clone size come from that table; D and trimming were worked out from the DNA. The sample data list approximately 47,000 clones, and roughly three quarters of these were observed just once. The ten largest clones add up to 5.5% to 8% of the sample.

Cut back by 2 bases and 0 bases, the V and J ends lie 8 bases apart. CDR1 and CDR2 were assigned from the germline V gene as SGHRS and YFSETQ. Measured from the cysteine to the phenylalanine, the CDR3 is 14 residues long. Kept here is only the CDR3 DNA, which spans 42 bases and is read in frame from base 1. In regard to this clone: The antigen it recognizes is unknown. The sample holds no much larger clone one base away, and base qualities are not on file.

The TCR sequence derives from a human donor who received a COVID-19 vaccine. The sample in question was CD4+ T cells from PBMCs cultured without peptide, obtained after COVID-19 vaccination. Rearrangement joined TRBV5-1 to TRBJ1-1, with a tentative D gene TRBD1 over 5 matching bases. The CDR3 protein sequence reads: CASSLGDLNTEAFF. The DNA sequence is as follows: TGCGCCAGCAGCTTAGGGGATTTGAACACTGAAGCTTTCTTT. With the portions outside the CDR3 filled from the reference TRBV5-1 and TRBJ1-1 genes, the complete variable region becomes KAGVTQTPRYLIKTRGQQVTLSCSPISGHRSVSWYQQTPGQGLQFLFEYFSETQRNKGNFPGRFSGRQFSNSRSEMNVSTLELGDSALYLCASSLGDLNTEAFFGQGTRLTVV.